The clone carrying this TCR beta chain occurred a few times. Germline values: CDR1 SQVTM, CDR2 ANQGSEA. The CDR3 runs to 17 residues. The V segment lost 4 bases and the J segment 1 base; nucleotides outside the gene matches: 11. The sample comes from a study of CD8+ T cells in alopecia areata. Extracted RNA was reverse transcribed into cDNA, the sequencing template. Produced via immunoSEQ multiplex PCR; TCRdb's table is partial and in-frame only. The sample lists approximately 220,000 clones, 30% to 40% occurring once. Noted treatment: oral pan-JAK inhibitor, 5-10 mg twice daily. The sequencing here drew on CD4+ T cells sorted from blood, taken at approximately week 34, from a patient treated with tofacitinib. The chain employs TRBV29-1 and TRBJ2-4, with 9 bases fitting TRBD2. The TCR comes from a human donor with alopecia areata. CDR3 region: CSVVRVAGAGAKNIQYF. As DNA, the CDR3 is TGCAGCGTTGTTCGGGTAGCGGGAGCAGGGGCCAAAAACATTCAGTACTTC.